This TCR beta chain was recovered during a study of blood T cells in healthy people across ages. Study results and limitations: Older age coincided with a roughly linear decline in TCR beta diversity per million T cells. Changes seen in expanded clonotypes were possibly confounded by donor CMV status left unknown.

Concerning this clonotype itself: The target antigen is unknown.

PCR was performed a second time for about 7 to 12 cycles using a sample-barcoded 5' primer and a J-beta primer mix. Every molecule of cDNA carried a tag from a template-switch adaptor with 12 random nucleotides. There were at least 2.5 million CDR3-containing paired-end reads obtained from each sample. Using its own MiXCR run on the 5' RACE reads, TCRdb lists one record per CDR3 protein. The data contain 700,000 to 950,000 distinct CDR3 sequences, roughly 64% of them singletons. CDR1 and CDR2 (germline): KGHSH, LQKENI. V lost 4 bases and J lost 4, with 13 bases in between. The CDR3 is made up of 15 amino acids.

The TCR originated in a man in his thirties or forties in good health. Input material: blood. The V and J genes are TRBV18 and TRBJ2-2, with D unresolved. The chain's CDR3 is CASSQSRQSTGELFF. For the CDR3, the DNA is TGTGCCAGCTCACAGTCTCGGCAGTCCACCGGGGAGCTGTTTTTT.